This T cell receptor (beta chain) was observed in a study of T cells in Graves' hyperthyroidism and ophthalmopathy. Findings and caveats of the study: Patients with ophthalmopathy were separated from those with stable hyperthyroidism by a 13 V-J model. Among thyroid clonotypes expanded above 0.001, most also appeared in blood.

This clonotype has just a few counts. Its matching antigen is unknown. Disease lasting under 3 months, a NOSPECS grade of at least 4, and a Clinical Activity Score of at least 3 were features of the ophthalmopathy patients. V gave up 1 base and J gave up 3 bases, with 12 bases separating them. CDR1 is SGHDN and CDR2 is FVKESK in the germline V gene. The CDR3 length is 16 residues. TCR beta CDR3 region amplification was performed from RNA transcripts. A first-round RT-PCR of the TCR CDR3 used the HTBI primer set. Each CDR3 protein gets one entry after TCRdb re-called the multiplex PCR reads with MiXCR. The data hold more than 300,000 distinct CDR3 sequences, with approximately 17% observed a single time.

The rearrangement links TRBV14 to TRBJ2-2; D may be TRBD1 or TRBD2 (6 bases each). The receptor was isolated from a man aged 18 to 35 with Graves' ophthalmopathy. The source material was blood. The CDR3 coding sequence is TGTGCCAGCAGCCAAGGAACGGGGGCGTACACCGGGGAGCTGTTTTTT. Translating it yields CASSQGTGAYTGELFF.